A single sample is the source of the 21 T cell receptor beta chains below, sequenced in a study of blood T cell repertoires in COVID-19. Sequencing used immunoSEQ multiplex PCR; TCRdb keeps in-frame clones, though not all of them. The sample holds about 190,000 clones, around 80% seen once. The sample consisted of peripheral blood. The receptor source for this set is a man between 50 and 59 years old who had recovered from COVID-19.

The V call is TRBV24-1, the J call TRBJ2-3, with 10 bases that match TRBD1. The CDR3 has 18 amino acids. Germline values: CDR1 KGHDR, CDR2 SFDVKD. Trimming removed 4 bases from V and 4 bases from J; junction bases left unmatched: 13. Here the CDR3 DNA reads TGTGCCACCAGTGAACCACCGACAGGGGGCGCTGGGGCAGATACGCAGTATTTT. Amino acid sequence: CATSEPPTGGAGADTQYF.

This clone has at least ten counts. The chain recombines TRBV3-1 (or the pseudogene TRBV3-2) with TRBJ2-2; 7 bases line up with TRBD2. Germline V CDR1 and CDR2: LGHDT, YNNKEL (reference sequence). This CDR3 contains 13 residues. The V segment lost 6 bases and the J segment 6 bases; nucleotides outside the gene matches: 4. The DNA for the CDR3 is TGTGCCAGCAGTCGGGGGAGGGCCGGGGAGCTGTTTTTT. Amino acid sequence: CASSRGRAGELFF.

Only a few counts were recorded for this clone. Different DNA sequences within this sample yield the same CDR3. V is TRBV7-2 and J is TRBJ1-2, with 9 bases matching TRBD1. V shed 5 bases and J 7 bases; nucleotides not matched to a gene: 5. CDR1 and CDR2 from the germline V gene are SGHTA and FQGNSA. This CDR3 has 13 amino acids. DNA of the CDR3: TGTGCCAGCAGCATGGACAGGGGAGGTGGCTACACCTTC. It translates to CASSMDRGGGYTF. Looking up the rest from reference TRBV7-2 and TRBJ1-2 gives the full variable domain: GAGVSQSPSNKVTEKGKDVELRCDPISGHTALYWYRQSLGQGLEFLIYFQGNSAPDKSGLPSDRFSAERTGGSVSTLTIQRTQQEDSAVYLCASSMDRGGGYTFGSGTRLTVV.

The chain is built from TRBV28 and TRBJ1-4; 9 nucleotides align to TRBD1. CDR1 is MDHEN, CDR2 SYDVKM, per germline. Germline trimming cut 4 bases from V and 7 bases from J; bases unmatched to any gene: 4. This CDR3 region has 14 residues. Written as DNA, the CDR3 is TGTGCCAGCAGTTCACAGGGGGCGAGTGAAAAACTGTTTTTT. It encodes CASSSQGASEKLFF. The whole variable domain, filled in from reference TRBV28 and TRBJ1-4, reads DVKVTQSSRYLVKRTGEKVFLECVQDMDHENMFWYRQDPGLGLRLIYFSYDVKMKEKGDIPEGYSVSREKKERFSLILESASTNQTSMYLCASSSQGASEKLFFGSGTQLSVL.

The sample holds a few counts of this clone. The V gene is TRBV6-5, the J gene TRBJ2-3; 10 bases are a match to TRBD2. The V gene end was trimmed by 6 bases and the J gene end by 7 bases; junction bases not matched to a gene: 7. The germline gives CDR1 MNHEY, CDR2 SVGAGI. The CDR3 runs to 14 residues. The CDR3 protein is CASRPAGGSYTQYF. CDR3 DNA: TGTGCCAGCAGACCAGCGGGAGGGTCGTATACGCAGTATTTT.

The chain couples TRBV25-1 to TRBJ2-1, with TRBD1 identical over 8 bases. The trim removed 3 bases at V and 5 bases at J, leaving 9 bases unmatched. The CDR3 extends over 16 amino acids. From germline, CDR1 is MGHDK and CDR2 SYGVNS. CDR3 nucleotide sequence: TGTGCCAGCAGTGACCGTCAGGGGGCCCTCCACAATGAGCAGTTCTTC. Translation: CASSDRQGALHNEQFF. Together with reference TRBV25-1 and TRBJ2-1, the CDR3 gives the full variable domain: EADIYQTPRYLVIGTGKKITLECSQTMGHDKMYWYQQDPGMELHLIHYSYGVNSTEKGDLSSESTVSRIRTEHFPLTLESARPSHTSQYLCASSDRQGALHNEQFFGPGTRLTVL.

The J gene is TRBJ2-1, the V gene TRBV4-1; D is perhaps TRBD1 (6 bases). V was pared by 1 base and J by 1 base, with 11 bases between. The CDR3 contains 16 residues. The germline V gene encodes CDR1 MGHRA and CDR2 YSYEKL. The CDR3 is CASSQGTDSSYNEQFF. For the CDR3, the DNA is TGCGCCAGCAGCCAAGGGACAGACTCATCCTACAATGAGCAGTTCTTC.

V and J are TRBV21-1 and TRBJ2-7; TRBD2, the table's D call, was not compared with the DNA. TRBV21-1 is annotated as a pseudogene. The CDR3 runs to 18 residues. The CDR3 region has the DNA TGTGCCACACCCTACTATCGACTAGCGGGAGGGCCGGCGTACGAGCAGTACTTC. It is translated as CATPYYRLAGGPAYEQYF.

The chain couples TRBV5-1 to TRBJ1-2; 8 bases match TRBD1. V lost 0 bases and J lost 4; bases outside the gene matches: 2. Germline V CDR1 and CDR2: SGHRS, YFSETQ. The CDR3 sequence is 14 residues long. This CDR3 reads CASSLEQGGYGYTF. The CDR3 nucleotides are TGCGCCAGCAGCTTGGAACAGGGGGGCTATGGCTACACCTTC.

The CDR3 nucleotides read TGTGCCAGCAGCTCCGCCTCCGGTTACCTCGGCTCTGGAAACACCATATATTTT. Encoded protein: CASSSASGYLGSGNTIYF. The chain couples TRBV7-9 to TRBJ1-3; no definite D call. The CDR3 length is 18 residues. In germline, CDR1 is SEHNR, CDR2 FQNEAQ (reference sequence). The germline V and J ends were trimmed by 4 bases and 0 bases, with 19 bases remaining between them.

This rearrangement joins TRBV27 to TRBJ1-2, with TRBD1 identical over 7 bases. In germline, CDR1 is MNHEY, CDR2 SMNVEV (reference sequence). V shed 8 bases and J 4 bases; nucleotides not matched to a gene: 10. CDR3 length: 14 amino acids. Here the CDR3 reads CASAGTDFLYGYTF. The CDR3, as DNA: TGTGCCAGCGCCGGGACAGATTTTCTCTATGGCTACACCTTC.

The chain uses TRBV13 and TRBJ2-3; 12 bases agree with TRBD2. The length of the CDR3 is 15 residues. Unmatched junction bases numbered 6, after V lost 5 bases and J lost 6 bases. Germline CDR1 and CDR2: PRHDT and FYEKMQ (reference sequence). The CDR3 region is CASSARLAGEDTQYF. CDR3 sequence (DNA): TGTGCCAGCAGCGCGAGACTAGCGGGAGAGGATACGCAGTATTTT. Filled out from reference TRBV13 and TRBJ2-3, the complete variable domain reads AAGVIQSPRHLIKEKRETATLKCYPIPRHDTVYWYQQGPGQDPQFLISFYEKMQSDKGSIPDRFSAQQFSDYHSELNMSSLELGDSALYFCASSARLAGEDTQYFGPGTRLTVL.

CDR3 DNA: TGTGCCAGCAGCCGTCTAGCGGGCACCGGGGAGCTGTTTTTT. Amino acid sequence: CASSRLAGTGELFF. The genes are TRBV7-3 and TRBJ2-2; TRBD2 aligns across 8 bases. There are 14 residues in the CDR3. The V gene's germline CDR1 is SGHTA and CDR2 FQGTGA. Trimming at V came to 5 bases and at J to 4 bases, leaving 3 bases not matched to a gene.

The chain couples TRBV20-1 to TRBJ2-3, with D perhaps TRBD1 (7 bases). V was cut by 3 bases and J by 2 bases, with 12 bases left in between. CDR1 and CDR2 from the germline V gene are DFQATT and SNEGSKA (reference sequence). The CDR3 extends over 14 amino acids. The CDR3 DNA is TGCAGTGCTAGTGGAGGGGGCTCCACAGATACGCAGTATTTT. This encodes CSASGGGSTDTQYF.

The chain links TRBV30 to TRBJ1-1; perhaps TRBD1 as D (6 bases). This CDR3 comprises 15 residues. V was trimmed by 4 bases and J by 0 bases, leaving 15 bases between them. CDR1 GTSNPN and CDR2 SVGIG come from the germline V gene (reference sequence). CDR3 residues: CAWTPLQGLNTEAFF. The DNA of the CDR3 is TGTGCCTGGACTCCCTTACAGGGCTTGAACACTGAAGCTTTCTTT. Complete variable domain (other parts from reference TRBV30 and TRBJ1-1): SQTIHQWPATLVQPVGSPLSLECTVEGTSNPNLYWYRQAAGRGLQLLFYSVGIGQISSEVPQNLSASRPQDRQFILSSKKLLLSDSGFYLCAWTPLQGLNTEAFFGQGTRLTVV.

The V call is TRBV5-1, the J call TRBJ2-6; the D gene is possibly TRBD2 (6 bases). Germline CDR1 SGHRS, CDR2 YFSETQ. This CDR3 has 15 residues. The ends were cut back, 1 base at V and 3 bases at J, with 8 bases in the middle. The CDR3 loop reads CASSLWGGGANVLTF. In DNA, the CDR3 is TGCGCCAGCAGCTTGTGGGGAGGTGGGGCCAACGTCCTGACTTTC.

This chain uses TRBV27 with TRBJ2-1, with 11 bases matching TRBD2. In germline, CDR1 is MNHEY, CDR2 SMNVEV (reference sequence). The CDR3 runs to 16 residues. With 9 bases clipped from V and 9 bases from J, the junction kept 16 bases outside the gene matches. DNA of the CDR3: TGTGCCAGTACCCCCTTAGCGGGAGGGCTCGAGGGTGAGCAGTTCTTC. This encodes CASTPLAGGLEGEQFF.

The table lists this clone with a count of one. The rearrangement joins TRBV6-5 to TRBJ1-6, with a weak D call TRBD1 (6 bases). The V gene lost 4 bases and the J gene lost 6 bases, with 16 bases spanning the gap. The CDR3 totals 16 residues. Germline V gene lookup returns CDR1 MNHEY and CDR2 SVGAGI. The CDR3 region is CASSFQQGTRNSPLHF. The CDR3, as DNA: TGTGCCAGCAGTTTTCAACAGGGAACACGTAATTCACCCCTCCACTTT.

V usage is TRBV3-1 (or the pseudogene TRBV3-2) and J usage is TRBJ2-7, with a tentative D call TRBD2 (7 bases). Trimming removed 7 bases at V and 5 bases at J, with 15 bases between. CDR3 length: 13 amino acids. CDR1 and CDR2 (germline): LGHDT, YNNKEL (reference sequence). The CDR3 coding sequence is TGTGCCAGCACTGGGGGGGGGCTGCACGAGCAGTACTTC. Translated, it gives CASTGGGLHEQYF.

The V and J genes are TRBV27 and TRBJ2-3, with 12 bases that match TRBD2. The CDR3 length is 12 residues. The germline V gene has CDR1 MNHEY and CDR2 SMNVEV (reference sequence). V lost 6 bases to trimming and J lost 10 bases; unmatched junction nucleotides: 2. Written as DNA, the CDR3 is TGTGCCAGCAGCGGACTAGCGGGATCGCAGTATTTT. Protein sequence: CASSGLAGSQYF.

This chain links TRBV2 with TRBJ1-2; 10 nucleotides agree with TRBD1. Germline V gives CDR1 SNHLY, CDR2 FYNNEI. CDR3 length equals 13 residues. Trimming took 5 bases from V and 5 from J; bases not matched to a gene: 2. The CDR3 sequence: CASSKGQGYGYTF. The CDR3 DNA is TGTGCCAGCAGTAAGGGACAGGGGTATGGCTACACCTTC.